A single sample gave rise to the 5 T cell receptor beta chains below, sequenced in a study of blood T cell repertoires in COVID-19. Generated by immunoSEQ multiplex PCR, the TCRdb table keeps only in-frame clones and is missing some. The table includes 50,000 to 65,000 clones, 85% to 90% detected once. Material: peripheral blood. The receptors were sampled from a man aged 65 to 79 with acute or convalescent COVID-19.

This chain links TRBV6-5 with TRBJ2-5, with a tentative D call TRBD2 (6 bases). The V gene lost 0 bases and the J gene lost 4 bases, with 9 bases spanning the gap. The CDR3 spans 14 residues. Per germline, CDR1 MNHEY and CDR2 SVGAGI. In DNA form, the CDR3 reads TGTGCCAGCAGTTACTCGGAGGGACGAGAGACCCAGTACTTC. Translated, it gives CASSYSEGRETQYF.

V and J are TRBV2 and TRBJ2-3, with 7 bases matching TRBD2. CDR1 SNHLY and CDR2 FYNNEI come from the germline V gene. The ends lost 5 bases at V and 4 bases at J; junction bases unmatched: 6. The CDR3 is made up of 14 amino acids. The CDR3 is CASSRSGDADTQYF. The CDR3 DNA follows: TGTGCCAGCAGTCGCAGCGGGGACGCAGATACGCAGTATTTT. Filled out from reference TRBV2 and TRBJ2-3, the complete variable domain reads EPEVTQTPSHQVTQMGQEVILRCVPISNHLYFYWYRQILGQKVEFLVSFYNNEISEKSEIFDDQFSVERPDGSNFTLKIRSTKLEDSAMYFCASSRSGDADTQYFGPGTRLTVL.

The chain uses TRBV10-3 and TRBJ2-1, with D perhaps TRBD2 (5 bases). V was shortened by 3 bases and J by 9 bases, with 21 bases between the two germline ends. Germline CDR1 reads ENHRY; CDR2 reads SYGVKD. This CDR3 has 16 residues. The CDR3 loop reads CAISEPTRNVDAEQFF. The CDR3 DNA sequence: TGTGCCATCAGTGAACCAACTAGAAACGTGGACGCTGAGCAGTTCTTC.

The chain uses TRBV3-1 (or the pseudogene TRBV3-2) and TRBJ2-7; D might be TRBD2 (5 bases). The germline gives CDR1 LGHDT, CDR2 YNNKEL (reference sequence). Trimming removed 1 base from V and 6 bases from J, with 19 bases in between. The CDR3 is 16 residues long. CDR3 coding DNA: TGTGCCAGCAGCCAAGGAATATCCGGACTTTTGTTCGAGCAGTACTTC. This sequence encodes CASSQGISGLLFEQYF.

The chain has TRBV9 and TRBJ1-6; D is unresolved. The V and J ends lost 3 bases and 11 bases respectively, with 9 bases between them. This CDR3 spans 12 amino acids. Per germline, CDR1 SGDLS and CDR2 YYNGEE. The CDR3 nucleotides are TGTGCCAGCAGCGCCCCACGGGCACCCCTCCACTTT. Amino acid sequence: CASSAPRAPLHF.